This T cell receptor beta chain was documented in a study of blood T cell repertoires in COVID-19. Assay: immunoSEQ multiplex PCR; the TCRdb copy retains only in-frame clones and omits some. This table has over 150,000 clones, around nine tenths appearing once. CDR1 is LNHDA and CDR2 is SQIVND in the germline V gene (reference sequence). The V end lost 5 bases, the J end lost 7 bases, and 17 bases lay between the germline ends. The CDR3 has 15 amino acids. This clonotype was sampled from a man aged 40-50 years with active or convalescent COVID-19. V and J are TRBV19 and TRBJ1-4; tentative D call: TRBD1 (6 bases). Material for sequencing was peripheral blood. The chain's CDR3 is CASSGNRENSEKLFF. The CDR3 bases are TGTGCCAGTAGTGGGAACAGGGAAAATTCTGAAAAACTGTTTTTT.